The present T cell receptor (beta chain) was sequenced within a study of CD8 T cells in Susac syndrome. With random hexamers, reverse transcription was performed on roughly 0.45 to 1 ug of RNA. MiXCR, applied by TCRdb to the immunoSEQ multiplex PCR reads, yields one record per CDR3 protein. The sample includes around 170,000 distinct CDR3 sequences, 95% of them seen just once. The CDR3 is 12 residues long. The V gene lost 2 bases and the J gene lost 7 bases, with 5 bases spanning the gap. CDR1 MNHEY and CDR2 SMNVEV come from the germline V gene (reference sequence). Sequenced sample: CD8+ T cells from PBMCs. The receptor's source is a human donor with Susac syndrome. This sequence joins TRBV27 and TRBJ2-2, with D possibly being TRBD2 (5 bases). CDR3 nucleotide sequence: TGTGCCAGCAGTTTAAGCGGCGGGGAGCTGTTTTTT. Protein: CASSLSGGELFF.